These 3 T cell receptor beta chains share one sample of origin, sequenced in a study of neurological immune-mediated disorders. TCRdb redid the calling of the 5' RACE reads with MiXCR, one entry per CDR3 protein. Among 90,000 to 150,000 distinct CDR3 sequences listed, about 3.4% were seen once. Sample: PBMCs. The receptor set was obtained from a woman aged 25 to 39 with multiple sclerosis.

In its sample, this clonotype was seen many times. The CDR3 DNA follows: TGTGCCAGCTCAGCCGACCGGAACACTGAAGCTTTCTTT. Translation gives CASSADRNTEAFF. The rearrangement joins TRBV18 to TRBJ1-1, with D uncertain. CDR1 is KGHSH and CDR2 is LQKENI in the germline V gene. With 5 bases removed from V and 1 base from J, the gap between germline ends came to 8 bases. This CDR3 spans 13 amino acids.

The chain employs TRBV11-2 and TRBJ1-2; D is possibly TRBD1 (6 bases). V lost 0 bases and J lost 3, with 11 bases in between. CDR3 size: 15 residues. Germline V gene lookup returns CDR1 SGHAT and CDR2 FQNNGV. CDR3 DNA sequence: TGTGCCAGCAGCTTAGAGGACAGCCCCTACTATGGCTACACCTTC. Translating it yields CASSLEDSPYYGYTF.

This clonotype was recorded many times. This sequence joins TRBV5-1 and TRBJ2-5; TRBD1 is a possible D gene (6 bases). CDR3 length equals 14 residues. V was pared by 4 bases and J by 2 bases, with 12 bases between. Germline CDR1 and CDR2: SGHRS and YFSETQ. The CDR3 region is CASSVGQTQETQYF. The CDR3 DNA reads TGCGCCAGCAGCGTCGGACAGACACAAGAGACCCAGTACTTC.